This passage covers 15 T cell receptor beta chains from one sample sequenced in a study of OX40 agonist ivuxolimab in advanced cancers. Clones were read by immunoSEQ multiplex PCR, and TCRdb kept only the in-frame ones, dropping some. Of 30,000 to 45,000 clones in the sample, 82% are singletons; the top ten hold approximately 1.8%. Sequences were derived from CD4+ or CD8+ T cells sorted from blood, sampled in a trial of the OX40 agonist ivuxolimab. The receptor source for this set is an adult with an advanced solid tumor such as melanoma, head and neck, liver or kidney cancer.

The chain couples TRBV19 to TRBJ2-7; TRBD2 matches at 12 bases. CDR1 and CDR2 from the germline V gene are LNHDA and SQIVND (reference sequence). The trim removed 5 bases at V and 3 bases at J, leaving 8 bases unmatched. The CDR3 consists of 16 residues. In DNA form, the CDR3 reads TGTGCCAGTAGTTCCCGGACTAGCGGGGCCAACTACGAGCAGTACTTC. This gives the protein CASSSRTSGANYEQYF.

By frequency in the sample, this clone is medium-sized. V gene TRBV1 combines with J gene TRBJ2-7; no DNA check was done on the table's D call, TRBD1. TRBV1 is noted as a pseudogene. This CDR3 comprises 16 residues. CDR3 amino acids: CTSSQERDRMTYEQYF. CDR3 bases: TGCACCAGCAGCCAAGAACGGGACAGGATGACCTACGAGCAGTACTTC.

This chain uses TRBV6-5 with TRBJ1-3, with D tentatively TRBD1 (6 bases). Looked up from germline, CDR1 is MNHEY and CDR2 is SVGAGI. The germline V and J ends were trimmed by 0 bases and 6 bases, with 12 bases remaining between them. The CDR3 is made up of 15 amino acids. The CDR3: CASSYSTGPANTIYF. The CDR3 DNA sequence: TGTGCCAGCAGTTACTCGACAGGCCCAGCAAACACCATATATTTT.

This clone was counted a few times. The J gene is TRBJ1-4, the V gene TRBV6-6; D uncertain. From germline, CDR1 is MNHNY and CDR2 SVGAGI (reference sequence). The germline V and J ends were trimmed by 0 bases and 5 bases, with 10 bases remaining between them. The CDR3 runs to 15 residues. The CDR3 loop is CASSYSSRLNEKLFF. DNA for the CDR3: TGTGCCAGCAGTTACTCGAGCAGACTCAATGAAAAACTGTTTTTT.

V and J are TRBV2 and TRBJ2-1, with no clear D. The length of the CDR3 is 15 residues. V was trimmed by 2 bases and J by 0 bases, leaving 8 bases between them. Looked up from germline, CDR1 is SNHLY and CDR2 is FYNNEI. The CDR3 loop is CASSERLSSYNEQFF. As DNA, the CDR3 is TGTGCCAGCAGTGAAAGGCTGAGCTCCTACAATGAGCAGTTCTTC.

The chain employs TRBV5-6 and TRBJ2-4; D is perhaps TRBD1 (5 bases). The CDR3 spans 14 residues. The ends were cut back, 1 base at V and 7 bases at J, with 12 bases in the middle. Germline assignment: CDR1 SGHDT and CDR2 YYEEEE. The CDR3 protein is CASSLSGPANIQYF. The CDR3 nucleotides read TGTGCCAGCAGCTTGTCAGGGCCCGCTAACATTCAGTACTTC.

The rearrangement uses TRBV5-6 and TRBJ2-1; no clear D gene. The germline V and J ends were trimmed by 4 bases and 5 bases, with 1 base remaining between them. CDR1 and CDR2 (germline): SGHDT, YYEEEE. The CDR3 loop spans 10 amino acids. The CDR3 region is CASSHNEQFF. The CDR3 coding sequence is TGTGCCAGCAGCCACAATGAGCAGTTCTTC.

V is TRBV13 and J is TRBJ2-3; D gene uncertain. Germline assignment: CDR1 PRHDT and CDR2 FYEKMQ (reference sequence). The V end was cut by 4 bases, the J end by 2 bases, with 7 bases between. The CDR3 totals 13 residues. The CDR3 region has the DNA TGTGCCAGCAGCTCGCTAAACACAGATACGCAGTATTTT. It specifies CASSSLNTDTQYF.

J is TRBJ1-1 and V is TRBV11-2; D is ambiguous. CDR1 is SGHAT and CDR2 is FQNNGV in the germline V gene. The CDR3 has 13 residues. The V end lost 1 base, the J end lost 6 bases, and 9 bases lay between the germline ends. DNA of the CDR3: TGTGCCAGCAGCTTAGGCCTGGCTGCTGAAGCTTTCTTT. It encodes CASSLGLAAEAFF.

The chain combines TRBV6-4 with TRBJ1-6; tentatively, D is TRBD1 (5 bases). This CDR3 spans 13 amino acids. Trimming took off 6 bases at V and 10 bases at J, with 13 bases between the two ends. Germline V CDR1 and CDR2: MRHNA, SNTAGT. The CDR3 spells CASRRTTESPLHF. As DNA, the CDR3 is TGTGCCAGCAGAAGGACAACCGAATCACCCCTCCACTTT.

The rearrangement joins TRBV27 to TRBJ1-1; TRBD1 matches 7 bases. The CDR3 loop spans 13 amino acids. V lost 5 bases to trimming and J lost 10 bases; unmatched junction nucleotides: 10. The germline gives CDR1 MNHEY, CDR2 SMNVEV (reference sequence). DNA of the CDR3: TGTGCCAGCAGTGCCGGACAGGCCCCTGTAGCTTTCTTT. Amino acid sequence: CASSAGQAPVAFF.

The chain links TRBV7-8 to TRBJ1-2; 7 bases agree with TRBD1. Germline values: CDR1 SGHVS, CDR2 FQNEAQ. The CDR3 has 15 residues. V lost 0 bases to trimming and J lost 0 bases; unmatched junction nucleotides: 1. CDR3 in DNA: TGTGCCAGCAGCTTAGCGGGGACAGCTAACTATGGCTACACCTTC. Translated: CASSLAGTANYGYTF.

Only a few counts were recorded for this clone. The J gene is TRBJ2-2, the V gene TRBV5-4, with D possibly TRBD1 on 6 matching bases. Trimming shortened V by 4 bases and J by 2 bases, and 18 bases separated the two germline ends. CDR1 is SGHNT, CDR2 YYREEE, per germline (reference sequence). CDR3 length: 17 amino acids. The CDR3 nucleotides read TGTGCCAGCAGCCCGGATAGGGGGACCGTAAACACCGGGGAGCTGTTTTTT. It specifies CASSPDRGTVNTGELFF.

The rearrangement joins TRBV6-6 to TRBJ1-3; a weak D match, TRBD1 (6 bases). Trimming removed 7 bases from V and 5 bases from J, with 12 bases in between. The CDR3 has 13 amino acids. Germline V gene sequence: CDR1 MNHNY, CDR2 SVGAGI (reference sequence). This CDR3 is CASTPQGRNTIYF. The CDR3 DNA sequence: TGTGCCAGCACCCCCCAGGGGCGAAACACCATATATTTT.

This clone was detected only a few times. V is TRBV6-6 and J is TRBJ1-1; D remains ambiguous. Germline CDR1 and CDR2: MNHNY and SVGAGI (reference sequence). This CDR3 is 11 amino acids long. CDR3 region: CASGDWTEAFF. The CDR3 DNA sequence: TGTGCATCGGGAGATTGGACTGAAGCTTTCTTT.